This passage covers 13 T cell receptor beta chains from one sample sequenced in a study of T cell responses to AZD1222 COVID-19 vaccine. Sequencing was performed with immunoSEQ multiplex PCR; in TCRdb, only in-frame clones are kept and a portion is missing. The sample yields about 110,000 clones, about 88% seen once. The sequencing used peripheral blood, collected on day 0 of AZD1222 vaccination. The receptors here all came from an adult in good health.

The chain joins TRBV4-2 to TRBJ2-7; D unresolved. Germline V gene data show CDR1 as LGHNA and CDR2 as YNFKEQ. The CDR3 runs 12 residues. Trimming took off 3 bases at V and 9 bases at J, with 12 bases between the two ends. CDR3 DNA: TGTGCCAGCAGCCATCCAATAGCCGGGCAGTACTTC. Translated, it gives CASSHPIAGQYF.

This rearrangement joins TRBV15 to TRBJ2-2; D might be TRBD2 (5 bases). Germline V gene data show CDR1 as LNHNV and CDR2 as YYDKDF (reference sequence). The CDR3 runs 14 residues. The V end lost 0 bases, the J end lost 8 bases, and 10 bases lay between the germline ends. CDR3 DNA: TGTGCCACCAGCAGAGATGAAGGGAGAGGGGAGCTGTTTTTT. Amino acid sequence: CATSRDEGRGELFF. Full variable domain (outside the CDR3, taken from reference TRBV15 and TRBJ2-2): DAMVIQNPRYQVTQFGKPVTLSCSQTLNHNVMYWYQQKSSQAPKLLFHYYDKDFNNEADTPDNFQSRRPNTSFCFLDIRSPGLGDTAMYLCATSRDEGRGELFFGEGSRLTVL.

The chain is built from TRBV6-2 or TRBV6-3 and TRBJ2-1; 9 bases agree with TRBD2. Trimming removed 4 bases from V and 3 bases from J; junction bases left unmatched: 10. The germline V gene has CDR1 MNHEY and CDR2 SVGEGT. This CDR3 comprises 17 residues. The CDR3 DNA is TGTGCCAGCAGTTCGGGTATTCTAGCGGGGTACTACAATGAGCAGTTCTTC. It specifies CASSSGILAGYYNEQFF.

The gene calls are TRBV5-5 and TRBJ1-4, with D possibly matching TRBD1 (5 bases). The V gene's germline CDR1 is SGHKS and CDR2 YYEKEE (reference sequence). There are 13 residues in the CDR3. Deletions cut 4 bases from V and 8 bases from J, with 12 bases between. CDR3 loop: CASSPREIEKLFF. The CDR3 bases are TGTGCCAGCAGCCCCAGGGAGATCGAAAAACTGTTTTTT.

The chain is built from TRBV4-1 and TRBJ1-2; D uncertain. V gave up 0 bases and J gave up 4 bases, with 12 bases separating them. Germline loops: CDR1 MGHRA, CDR2 YSYEKL. The CDR3 is made up of 15 amino acids. Written as DNA, the CDR3 is TGCGCCAGCAGCCAAGATGACTCGGGGATCTATGGCTACACCTTC. Protein product: CASSQDDSGIYGYTF.

The chain has TRBV27 and TRBJ2-3, with TRBD2 matching 8 bases. This CDR3 has 16 residues. Germline V CDR1 and CDR2: MNHEY, SMNVEV (reference sequence). Trimming at V came to 4 bases and at J to 3 bases, leaving 9 bases not matched to a gene. The CDR3 reads CASSSPGAGVTDTQYF. In nucleotides, the CDR3 is TGTGCCAGCAGTTCGCCGGGAGCGGGGGTGACAGATACGCAGTATTTT.

The genes are TRBV28 and TRBJ2-6; D might be TRBD1 (5 bases). The V gene's germline CDR1 is MDHEN and CDR2 SYDVKM. The CDR3 extends over 18 amino acids. V gave up 10 bases and J gave up 0 bases, with 22 bases separating them. Here the CDR3 reads CATLRGQAYFSGANVLTF. In DNA form, the CDR3 reads TGTGCCACCCTACGAGGACAAGCTTATTTCTCTGGGGCCAACGTCCTGACTTTC. Supplemented by reference TRBV28 and TRBJ2-6, the full variable domain reads DVKVTQSSRYLVKRTGEKVFLECVQDMDHENMFWYRQDPGLGLRLIYFSYDVKMKEKGDIPEGYSVSREKKERFSLILESASTNQTSMYLCATLRGQAYFSGANVLTFGAGSRLTVL.

This chain uses TRBV5-5 with TRBJ2-3; D call uncertain. With 2 bases removed from V and 0 bases from J, the gap between germline ends came to 13 bases. This CDR3 is built from 16 residues. Germline loops: CDR1 SGHKS, CDR2 YYEKEE (reference sequence). The CDR3 sequence: CASSLVVGTSTDTQYF. DNA of the CDR3: TGTGCCAGCAGCTTAGTAGTGGGAACTAGCACAGATACGCAGTATTTT. The whole variable domain, remainder taken from reference TRBV5-5 and TRBJ2-3, is DAGVTQSPTHLIKTRGQQVTLRCSPISGHKSVSWYQQVLGQGPQFIFQYYEKEERGRGNFPDRFSARQFPNYSSELNVNALLLGDSALYLCASSLVVGTSTDTQYFGPGTRLTVL.

The J gene is TRBJ2-7, the V gene TRBV27; 7 bases map to TRBD2. The CDR3 contains 15 residues. Trimming cost V 6 bases and J 3 bases; bases outside gene matches: 11. Germline assignment: CDR1 MNHEY and CDR2 SMNVEV (reference sequence). CDR3 DNA: TGTGCCAGCAGCGACGTGGGACTAAGAGGCTACGAGCAGTACTTC. Its protein product is CASSDVGLRGYEQYF.

This CDR3 reads CASSNRAGGPDEQFF. The CDR3 coding sequence is TGTGCCAGTAGTAACAGAGCGGGAGGGCCGGATGAGCAGTTCTTC. The chain combines TRBV19 with TRBJ2-1, with TRBD2 matching 10 bases. V was pared by 4 bases and J by 8 bases, with 8 bases of the junction left unmatched. The CDR3 extends over 15 amino acids. The germline gives CDR1 LNHDA, CDR2 SQIVND (reference sequence).

The CDR3 is CASRGEGGSSYEQYF. CDR3 sequence (DNA): TGCGCCAGCAGGGGAGAGGGGGGGTCCTCCTACGAGCAGTACTTC. The rearrangement links TRBV5-1 to TRBJ2-7; D is possibly TRBD2 (7 bases). Germline CDR1 reads SGHRS; CDR2 reads YFSETQ. V was cut by 5 bases and J by 0 bases, with 15 bases left in between. This CDR3 has 15 residues.

The V gene is TRBV27, the J gene TRBJ2-1, with D possibly being TRBD2 (6 bases). The V and J ends lost 4 bases and 10 bases respectively, with 20 bases between them. The germline V gene encodes CDR1 MNHEY and CDR2 SMNVEV (reference sequence). The CDR3 length is 15 residues. CDR3 sequence: CASSSPGKPRGEQFF. The CDR3 DNA is TGTGCCAGCAGTTCCCCAGGGAAGCCCCGGGGGGAGCAGTTCTTC.

The V and J genes are TRBV19 and TRBJ2-7; either TRBD1 or TRBD2 may fit D (5 bases each). Germline V gives CDR1 LNHDA, CDR2 SQIVND (reference sequence). V lost 1 base and J lost 5, with 27 bases in between. The CDR3 is 19 residues long. DNA for the CDR3: TGTGCCAGTAGTATAGGTCTCCCCCGGGGACGGATGGATAAAGACGAGCAGTACTTC. It specifies CASSIGLPRGRMDKDEQYF.